This TCR beta chain appears in the sequencing data of a study of T cells expressing NK-cell markers. Background on the study: Researchers got TCR beta repertoires out of sorted CD3+CD56+NKG2C+, CD3+CD56+NKG2C- and CD3+CD56-NKG2C+ T cells. With respect to HCMV, most of the eight sequenced donors were seropositive, and one was seronegative. General observations from the study: The study found these clonotypes also leading the CD3+CD56-NKG2C+ fraction in a few donors.

The CDR3 consists of 14 residues. Germline V gene data show CDR1 as MNHEY and CDR2 as SMNVEV (reference sequence). Concerning this clonotype itself: Its specificity is not known.

With UMIs, 5'RACE template switching was used to make TCR beta cDNA. From its re-call of the 5' RACE reads, TCRdb lists each CDR3 protein once, without DNA. The sample includes about 15,000 distinct CDR3 sequences. V is TRBV27 and J is TRBJ2-7; TCRdb designates TRBD1, a call that cannot be tested without DNA. The sequencing input was blood T cells: a sorted CD56 or NKG2C T cell subset, CD4+ or CD8+ T cells, or bulk PBMC T cells (not recorded which). This receptor was identified in a man aged 18 to 69 in good health. The CDR3 loop is CASSFFGDGYEQYF.